This T cell receptor (beta chain) was found in a study of blood T cell repertoires in COVID-19 (dated by TCRdb to 2019 to 2021). Some background on the complete study: Collaborator samples came from the United States, Italy and Spain and covered acute and convalescent phases of COVID-19. Samples were obtained from the ongoing ImmuneRACE study (first 160 participants) and from some 1,300 subjects provided by 6 global collaborators. Deeply sampled blood TCRbeta repertoires from subjects exposed to, actively infected with, or recovered from COVID-19 were included in the dataset. Where HLA class I and class II types were available, the types were taken from metadata supplied by the sample provider, not from assay-based typing. The repertoires were released in a freely available public database intended as a resource for research on the immune response to SARS-CoV-2. The prospective study material was composed of cDNA or gDNA derived from T cells, B-cell-depleted T cells, or PBMCs. The sample metadata nearly always contained a de-identified subject ID, COVID-19 status, age in years and sex. The study at large found these results: The quantity of clinical and demographic metadata differed by source and by participant and was supplied without curation.

As for this clone: Its antigen specificity is not known. No base quality information exists; no much larger clone differs at one position.

Collaborating institutions collected whole blood in K2EDTA tubes following their own protocols. For TCRbeta analysis, collaborator samples were shipped as frozen whole blood, as isolated PBMCs, or as DNA extracted from either sample type. The immunoSEQ Assay, a bias-controlled multiplex PCR, was used to amplify TCRbeta CDR3 regions from genomic DNA. Per the authors' processing: Nucleated cell counts per sample were estimated from amplification of reference gene primers within the assay. Sequence reads were collapsed and filtered to measure the absolute abundance of every unique TCRbeta CDR3 rearrangement. For each sample, productive Simpson clonality was calculated as the square root of Simpson's diversity index across productive rearrangements. This is the immuneACCESS table as TCRdb keeps it, with only in-frame sequences that have V and J called. A part of the clones is gone; compared with another copy, unresolved V genes explain less than half, and the rest is unexplained. V, J and clone size derive from that table, while D and trimming were established from the DNA sequence. Within this sample are 210,000 or so clones, with roughly 80% of them counted one time only. The top ten constitute less than 11% of the sample.

CDR1 and CDR2 are read off the germline V gene as SGHAT and FQNNGV. Trimming accounts for 2 bases at V and 4 bases at J, while the number of junction bases matched to no gene is 12. Its CDR3 holds 17 amino acids, cysteine through phenylalanine. The CDR3 DNA has 51 bases and is translated from base 1. The chain employs TRBV11-2 and TRBJ1-2, and TRBD1 aligns with 8 junction nucleotides. The receptor was derived from a woman aged 80 or over with acute or convalescent COVID-19. The sequencing input was peripheral blood. The nucleotides are TGTGCCAGCAGCTTACCCCTCCCGGGACAGGTCCCCTATGGCTACACCTTC. It is translated as CASSLPLPGQVPYGYTF.